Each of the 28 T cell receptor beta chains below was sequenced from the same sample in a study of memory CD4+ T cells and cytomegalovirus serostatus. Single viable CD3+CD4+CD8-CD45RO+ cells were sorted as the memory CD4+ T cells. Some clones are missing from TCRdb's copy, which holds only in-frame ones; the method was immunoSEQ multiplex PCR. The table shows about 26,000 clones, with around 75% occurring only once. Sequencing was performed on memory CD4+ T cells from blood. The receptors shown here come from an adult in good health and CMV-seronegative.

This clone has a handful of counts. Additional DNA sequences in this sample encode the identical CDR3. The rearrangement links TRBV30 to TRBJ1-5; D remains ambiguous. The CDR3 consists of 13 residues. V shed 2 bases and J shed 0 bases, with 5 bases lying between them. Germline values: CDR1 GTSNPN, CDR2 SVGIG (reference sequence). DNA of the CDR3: TGTGCCTGGAGTTCGGATAGCAATCAGCCCCAGCATTTT. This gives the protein CAWSSDSNQPQHF.

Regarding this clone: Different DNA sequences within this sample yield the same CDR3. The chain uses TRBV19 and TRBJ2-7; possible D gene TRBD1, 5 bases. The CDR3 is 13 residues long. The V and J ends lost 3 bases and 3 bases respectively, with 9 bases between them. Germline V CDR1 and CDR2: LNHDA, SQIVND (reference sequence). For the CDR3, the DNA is TGTGCCAGTAGTATGGGGCAGTACTACGAGCAGTACTTC. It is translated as CASSMGQYYEQYF.

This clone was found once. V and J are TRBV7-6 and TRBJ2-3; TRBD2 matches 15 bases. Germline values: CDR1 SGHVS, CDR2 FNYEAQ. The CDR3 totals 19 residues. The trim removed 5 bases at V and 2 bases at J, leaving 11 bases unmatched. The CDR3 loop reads CASSKRTSGGAGYTDTQYF. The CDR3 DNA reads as TGTGCCAGCAGCAAGAGGACTAGCGGGGGGGCCGGGTACACAGATACGCAGTATTTT.

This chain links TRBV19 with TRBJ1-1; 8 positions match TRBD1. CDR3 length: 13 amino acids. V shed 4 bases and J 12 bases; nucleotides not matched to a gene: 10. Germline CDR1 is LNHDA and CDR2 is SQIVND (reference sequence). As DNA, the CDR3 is TGTGCCAGTAGTACGGGACAGGTGGTTTCTTCTTTCTTT. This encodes CASSTGQVVSSFF.

CDR3 DNA sequence: TGTGCCAGCAGCACCGACAGGGCCACTGAAGCTTTCTTT. It encodes CASSTDRATEAFF. The gene calls are TRBV5-4 and TRBJ1-1; 7 bases map to TRBD1. The CDR3 has 13 residues. CDR1 SGHNT and CDR2 YYREEE come from the germline V gene (reference sequence). Trimming took 4 bases from V and 4 from J; bases not matched to a gene: 4.

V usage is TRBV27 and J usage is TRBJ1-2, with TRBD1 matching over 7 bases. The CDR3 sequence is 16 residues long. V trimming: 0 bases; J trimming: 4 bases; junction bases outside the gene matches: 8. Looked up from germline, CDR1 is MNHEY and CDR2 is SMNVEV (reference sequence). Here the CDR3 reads CASSLSRTGSGYGYTF. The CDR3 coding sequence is TGTGCCAGCAGTTTATCAAGGACAGGATCAGGCTATGGCTACACCTTC.

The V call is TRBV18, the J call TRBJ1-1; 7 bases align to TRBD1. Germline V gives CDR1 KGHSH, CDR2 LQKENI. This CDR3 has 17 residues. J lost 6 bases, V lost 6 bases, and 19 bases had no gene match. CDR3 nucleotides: TGTGCCAGCTCCGTCCGCGGTACTAGACAGGGTTTAGCTGAAGCTTTCTTT. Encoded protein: CASSVRGTRQGLAEAFF.

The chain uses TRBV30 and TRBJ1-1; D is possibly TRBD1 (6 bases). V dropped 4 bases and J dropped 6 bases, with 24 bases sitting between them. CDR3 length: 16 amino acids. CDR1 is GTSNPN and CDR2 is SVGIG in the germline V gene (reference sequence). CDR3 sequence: CAWTFGGGGGGAEAFF. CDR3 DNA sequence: TGTGCCTGGACCTTCGGTGGGGGGGGCGGTGGAGCTGAAGCTTTCTTT.

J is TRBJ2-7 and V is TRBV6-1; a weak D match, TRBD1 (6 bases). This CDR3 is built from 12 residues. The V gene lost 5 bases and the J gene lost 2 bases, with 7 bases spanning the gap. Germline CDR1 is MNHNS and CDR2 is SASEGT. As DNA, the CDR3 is TGTGCCAGCAGTCGGACAGCCTACGAGCAGTACTTC. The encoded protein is CASSRTAYEQYF.

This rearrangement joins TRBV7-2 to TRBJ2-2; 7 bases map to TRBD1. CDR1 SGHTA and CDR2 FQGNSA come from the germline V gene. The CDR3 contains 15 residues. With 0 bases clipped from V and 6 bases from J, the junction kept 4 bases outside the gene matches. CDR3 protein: CASSLATGYPGELFF. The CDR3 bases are TGTGCCAGCAGCTTAGCGACAGGGTATCCCGGGGAGCTGTTTTTT. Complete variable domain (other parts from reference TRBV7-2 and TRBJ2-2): GAGVSQSPSNKVTEKGKDVELRCDPISGHTALYWYRQSLGQGLEFLIYFQGNSAPDKSGLPSDRFSAERTGGSVSTLTIQRTQQEDSAVYLCASSLATGYPGELFFGEGSRLTVL.

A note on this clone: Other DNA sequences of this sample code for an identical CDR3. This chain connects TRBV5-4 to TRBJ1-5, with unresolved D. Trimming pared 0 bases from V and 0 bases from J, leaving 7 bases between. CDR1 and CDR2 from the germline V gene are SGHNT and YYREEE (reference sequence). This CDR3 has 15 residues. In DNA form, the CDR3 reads TGTGCCAGCAGCTTGGGGCTGGATAGCAATCAGCCCCAGCATTTT. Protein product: CASSLGLDSNQPQHF.

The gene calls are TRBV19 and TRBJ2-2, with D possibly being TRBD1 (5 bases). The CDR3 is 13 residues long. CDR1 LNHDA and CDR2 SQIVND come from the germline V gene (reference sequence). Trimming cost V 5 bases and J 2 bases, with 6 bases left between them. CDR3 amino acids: CASSQGNTGELFF. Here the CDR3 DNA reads TGTGCCAGTAGTCAGGGAAACACCGGGGAGCTGTTTTTT.

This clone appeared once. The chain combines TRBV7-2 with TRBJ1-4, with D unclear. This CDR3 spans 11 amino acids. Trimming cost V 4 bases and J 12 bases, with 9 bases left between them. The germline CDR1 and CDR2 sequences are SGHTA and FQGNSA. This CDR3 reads CASSSALELFF. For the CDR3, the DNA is TGTGCCAGCAGCTCAGCTTTGGAACTGTTTTTT.

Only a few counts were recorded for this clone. In DNA, the CDR3 is TGTGCCAGTAGTACCGTACAGGGTGGTTATGGCTACACCTTC. Protein sequence: CASSTVQGGYGYTF. The V call is TRBV19, the J call TRBJ1-2, with D perhaps TRBD1 (6 bases). This CDR3 has 14 residues. Trimming took off 4 bases at V and 5 bases at J, with 14 bases between the two ends. Germline V gene data show CDR1 as LNHDA and CDR2 as SQIVND (reference sequence).

The DNA of the CDR3 is TGTGCCAGCAGCGTGACAGGAGCGAACACCGGGGAGCTGTTTTTT. Translated, it gives CASSVTGANTGELFF. The chain combines TRBV7-3 with TRBJ2-2; D is possibly TRBD1 (6 bases). The V gene lost 5 bases and the J gene lost 0 bases, with 10 bases spanning the gap. The germline gives CDR1 SGHTA, CDR2 FQGTGA. This CDR3 has 15 amino acids. The complete variable domain, with remaining parts taken from reference TRBV7-3 and TRBJ2-2, reads GAGVSQTPSNKVTEKGKYVELRCDPISGHTALYWYRQSLGQGPEFLIYFQGTGAADDSGLPNDRFFAVRPEGSVSTLKIQRTERGDSAVYLCASSVTGANTGELFFGEGSRLTVL.

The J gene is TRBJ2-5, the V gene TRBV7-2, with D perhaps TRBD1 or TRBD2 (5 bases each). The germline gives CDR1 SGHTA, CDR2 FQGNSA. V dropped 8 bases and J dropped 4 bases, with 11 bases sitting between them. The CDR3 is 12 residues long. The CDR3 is CASGGESETQYF. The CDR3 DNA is TGTGCCAGCGGGGGAGAGTCAGAGACCCAGTACTTC.

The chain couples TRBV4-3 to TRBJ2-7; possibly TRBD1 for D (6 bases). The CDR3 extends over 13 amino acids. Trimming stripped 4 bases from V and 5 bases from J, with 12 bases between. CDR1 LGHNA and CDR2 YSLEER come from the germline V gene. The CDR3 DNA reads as TGCGCCAGCAGCCCAGGGACATCTGACGAGCAGTACTTC. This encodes CASSPGTSDEQYF.

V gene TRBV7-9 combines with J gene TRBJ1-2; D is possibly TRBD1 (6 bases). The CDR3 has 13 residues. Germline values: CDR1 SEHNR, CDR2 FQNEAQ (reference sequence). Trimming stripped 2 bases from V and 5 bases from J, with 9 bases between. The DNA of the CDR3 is TGTGCCAGCAGCTTATCAGGGGAATATGGCTACACCTTC. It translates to CASSLSGEYGYTF.

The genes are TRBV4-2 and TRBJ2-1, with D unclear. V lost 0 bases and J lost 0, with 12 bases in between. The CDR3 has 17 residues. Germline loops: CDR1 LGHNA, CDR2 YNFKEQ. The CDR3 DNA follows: TGTGCCAGCAGCCAAGACAGGCCATTGAGCTCCTACAATGAGCAGTTCTTC. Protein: CASSQDRPLSSYNEQFF.

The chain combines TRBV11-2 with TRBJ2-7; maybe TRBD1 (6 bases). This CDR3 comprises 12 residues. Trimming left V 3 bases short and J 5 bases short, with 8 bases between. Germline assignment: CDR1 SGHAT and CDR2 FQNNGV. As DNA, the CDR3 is TGTGCCAGCAGCTTGGGGGCTGACGAGCAGTACTTC. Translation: CASSLGADEQYF. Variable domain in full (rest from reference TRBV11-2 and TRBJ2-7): EAGVAQSPRYKIIEKRQSVAFWCNPISGHATLYWYQQILGQGPKLLIQFQNNGVVDDSQLPKDRFSAERLKGVDSTLKIQPAKLEDSAVYLCASSLGADEQYFGPGTRLTVT.

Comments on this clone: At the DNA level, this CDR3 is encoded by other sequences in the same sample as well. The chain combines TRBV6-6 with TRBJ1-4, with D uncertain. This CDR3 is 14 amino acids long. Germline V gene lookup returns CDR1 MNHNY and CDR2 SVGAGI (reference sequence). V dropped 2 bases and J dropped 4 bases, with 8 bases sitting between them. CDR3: CASSYGGSNEKLFF. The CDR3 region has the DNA TGTGCCAGCAGTTACGGAGGGAGTAATGAAAAACTGTTTTTT.

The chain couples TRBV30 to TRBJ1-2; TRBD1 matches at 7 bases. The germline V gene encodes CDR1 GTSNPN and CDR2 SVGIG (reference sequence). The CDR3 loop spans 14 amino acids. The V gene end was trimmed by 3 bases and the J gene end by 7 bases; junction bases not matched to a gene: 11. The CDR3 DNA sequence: TGTGCCTGGAGGTCGACAGGGTACGTCGGTGGCTACACCTTC. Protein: CAWRSTGYVGGYTF.

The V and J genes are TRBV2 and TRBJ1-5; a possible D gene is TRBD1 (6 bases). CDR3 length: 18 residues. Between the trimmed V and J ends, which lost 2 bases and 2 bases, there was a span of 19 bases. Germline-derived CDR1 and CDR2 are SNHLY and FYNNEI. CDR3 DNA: TGTGCCAGCAGTGAACCTGCAGCCGACAGGATTCGCAATCAGCCCCAGCATTTT. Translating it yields CASSEPAADRIRNQPQHF.

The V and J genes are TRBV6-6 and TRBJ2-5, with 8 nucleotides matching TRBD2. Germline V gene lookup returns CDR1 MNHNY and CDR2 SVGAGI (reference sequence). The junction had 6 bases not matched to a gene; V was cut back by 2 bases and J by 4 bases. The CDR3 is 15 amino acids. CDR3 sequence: CASSYSGGEVETQYF. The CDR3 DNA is TGTGCCAGCAGTTACAGCGGGGGTGAGGTAGAGACCCAGTACTTC.

The CDR3 sequence: CASSPTTGGSYGYTF. In nucleotides, the CDR3 is TGTGCCAGCAGCCCCACGACAGGGGGTAGCTATGGCTACACCTTC. The J gene is TRBJ1-2, the V gene TRBV6-5; 9 positions agree with TRBD1. Per germline, CDR1 MNHEY and CDR2 SVGAGI. CDR3 length: 15 residues. Germline trimming cut 6 bases from V and 4 bases from J; bases unmatched to any gene: 9.

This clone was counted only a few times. The DNA of the CDR3 is TGTGCCAGCAGTTCGGACTACACTGAAGCTTTCTTT. It encodes CASSSDYTEAFF. The rearrangement joins TRBV6-1 to TRBJ1-1; no clear D. Germline values: CDR1 MNHNS, CDR2 SASEGT. The CDR3 consists of 12 residues. Between the trimmed V and J ends, which lost 5 bases and 3 bases, there was a span of 7 bases.

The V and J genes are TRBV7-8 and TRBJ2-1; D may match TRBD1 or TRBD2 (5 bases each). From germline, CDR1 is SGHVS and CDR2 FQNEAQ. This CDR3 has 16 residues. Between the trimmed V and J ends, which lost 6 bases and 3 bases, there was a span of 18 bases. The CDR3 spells CASRGTRTGIYNEQFF. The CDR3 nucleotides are TGTGCCAGCAGGGGGACCCGGACTGGAATCTACAATGAGCAGTTCTTC.

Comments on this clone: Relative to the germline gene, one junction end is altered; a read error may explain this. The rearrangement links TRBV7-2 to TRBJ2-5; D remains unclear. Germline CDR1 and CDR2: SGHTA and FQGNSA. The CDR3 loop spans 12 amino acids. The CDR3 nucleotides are TGTGCCAGCAGCCCTGCGCAAGCGACCCAGTACTTC. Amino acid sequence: CASSPAQATQYF.